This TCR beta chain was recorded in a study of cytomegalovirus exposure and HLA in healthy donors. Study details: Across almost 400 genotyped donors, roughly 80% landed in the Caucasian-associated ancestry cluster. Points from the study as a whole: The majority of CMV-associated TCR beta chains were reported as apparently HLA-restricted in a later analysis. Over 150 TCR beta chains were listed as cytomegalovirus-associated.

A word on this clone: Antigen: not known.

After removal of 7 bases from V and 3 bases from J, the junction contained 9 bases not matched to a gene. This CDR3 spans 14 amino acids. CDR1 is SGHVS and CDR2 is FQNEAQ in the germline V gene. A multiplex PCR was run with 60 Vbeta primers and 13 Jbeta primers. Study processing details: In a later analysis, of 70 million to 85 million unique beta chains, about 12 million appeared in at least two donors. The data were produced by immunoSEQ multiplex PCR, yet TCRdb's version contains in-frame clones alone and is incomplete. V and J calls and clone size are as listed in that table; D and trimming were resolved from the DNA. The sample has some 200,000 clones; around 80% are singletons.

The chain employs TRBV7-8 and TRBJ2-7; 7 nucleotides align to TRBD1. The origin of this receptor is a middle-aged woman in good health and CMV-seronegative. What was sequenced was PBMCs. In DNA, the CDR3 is TGTGCCAGCACCTCGGGACAGACTTTCTACGAGCAGTACTTC. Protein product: CASTSGQTFYEQYF. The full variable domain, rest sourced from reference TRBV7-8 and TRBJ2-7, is GAGVSQSPRYKVAKRGQDVALRCDPISGHVSLFWYQQALGQGPEFLTYFQNEAQLDKSGLPSDRFFAERPEGSVSTLKIQRTQQEDSAVYLCASTSGQTFYEQYFGPGTRLTVT.